Ten or more counts support the clone carrying this T cell receptor (beta chain). What it binds is not known. TCRdb ran MiXCR on the 5' RACE reads and lists one entry per CDR3 protein. The table records just over 200,000 distinct CDR3 sequences, just over 9.5% of them present only once. The data originate from a study of T-cell memory formation after mild COVID-19. Study outcomes and limitations: The pre-infection memory compartment contained some responding clones, suggesting cross-reactive memory joined. Whether second-wave clones peaking at day 37 were SARS-CoV-2 specific went unconfirmed.

Germline V lookup: CDR1 SGHRS, CDR2 YFSETQ. This CDR3 is built from 15 residues. The germline V and J ends were trimmed by 2 bases and 3 bases, with 14 bases remaining between them. The material sequenced was PBMCs or a T cell subset sorted from them (not recorded which). The TCR comes from a man aged 18 to 30 who had mild COVID-19 (a few samples of this study predate the infection). Cell type and time point are not known. This chain links TRBV5-1 with TRBJ1-1; D gene unclear. The CDR3 coding sequence is TGCGCCAGCAGCTTCGAGAGTGACGGCTACACTGAAGCTTTCTTT. Amino acid sequence: CASSFESDGYTEAFF.